This T cell receptor (beta chain) comes out of a study of cytomegalovirus exposure and HLA in healthy donors. Researchers ran the PCR with 60 Vbeta and 13 Jbeta primers. This table comes from immunoSEQ multiplex PCR, and its TCRdb copy is limited to in-frame clones, with some not included. Of about 100,000 clones listed, 65% to 75% are singletons. The germline gives CDR1 MNHEY, CDR2 SMNVEV (reference sequence). The CDR3 length is 14 residues. The V end lost 2 bases, the J end lost 5 bases, and 13 bases lay between the germline ends. The TCR sequence derives from a woman aged 40 to 50 in good health and CMV-seronegative. Source material: PBMCs. V and J are TRBV27 and TRBJ2-7; D is perhaps TRBD2 (5 bases). The CDR3 loop is CASSLLGRRHEQYF. The CDR3 DNA reads TGTGCCAGCAGTTTACTTGGCAGGAGGCACGAGCAGTACTTC.